The 5 T cell receptor beta chains reported below all come from one sample, sequenced in a study of T cell clones after liver transplantation. Profiled with immunoSEQ multiplex PCR; TCRdb holds only in-frame clones, not every one. The table has more than 75,000 clones, roughly 82% seen once. The sequenced sample was CD4+ T cells from blood, obtained just over 45 months after liver transplant. The receptors here all came from a human patient who received a liver transplant. Some T cells may arise from the graft donor.

This chain joins TRBV28 and TRBJ2-3; 8 nucleotides match TRBD1. Trimming at V came to 4 bases and at J to 3 bases, leaving 6 bases not matched to a gene. CDR1 and CDR2 (germline): MDHEN, SYDVKM. CDR3 length: 15 residues. This CDR3 is CASSSRQGITDTQYF. As DNA, the CDR3 is TGTGCCAGCAGTTCGCGACAGGGGATAACAGATACGCAGTATTTT.

A note on this clone: Additional DNA sequences in this sample encode the identical CDR3. The gene calls are TRBV6-1 and TRBJ2-7, with 8 bases lining up with TRBD1. This CDR3 spans 13 amino acids. The V gene's germline CDR1 is MNHNS and CDR2 SASEGT. With 6 bases clipped from V and 2 bases from J, the junction kept 3 bases outside the gene matches. The DNA for the CDR3 is TGTGCCAGCAGAGGACAGGGAGCCTACGAGCAGTACTTC. Protein product: CASRGQGAYEQYF.

The V and J genes are TRBV18 and TRBJ2-7; D remains ambiguous. In germline, CDR1 is KGHSH, CDR2 LQKENI. The CDR3 sequence is 13 residues long. V lost 3 bases to trimming and J lost 0 bases, with 6 bases between them. Here the CDR3 DNA reads TGTGCCAGCTCACCGGGAAGCTCCTACGAGCAGTACTTC. Amino acids: CASSPGSSYEQYF.

This clone appeared once. The chain carries TRBV2 and TRBJ2-7; D possibly uses TRBD1 or TRBD2 (5 bases each). This CDR3 is built from 14 residues. CDR1 and CDR2 (germline): SNHLY, FYNNEI. V lost 7 bases and J lost 7, with 20 bases in between. The DNA of the CDR3 is TGTGCCAGCACCCTGCGCCAGCTTGGGGGTGAGCAGTACTTC. Translated, it gives CASTLRQLGGEQYF.

V is TRBV28 and J is TRBJ2-3, with D possibly TRBD1 on 6 matching bases. Looked up from germline, CDR1 is MDHEN and CDR2 is SYDVKM. V was shortened by 5 bases and J by 5 bases, with 11 bases between the two germline ends. This CDR3 has 13 residues. The chain's CDR3 is CASSIQGQDTQYF. As DNA, the CDR3 is TGTGCCAGCAGTATACAGGGTCAAGATACGCAGTATTTT.